This T cell receptor (beta chain) was obtained from a study of T cell responses to AZD1222 COVID-19 vaccine (dated by TCRdb to 2020 to 2022). For context, the study as a whole: TCR sequencing was performed for roughly 250 trial participants, of whom about 200 were given two doses of AZD1222 and 26 were given two doses of MenACWY control vaccine. Trial participants were enrolled into age subgroups of 18-55, 56-69 and 70-plus years, which contained around 150, 29 and 61 TCR-sequenced participants, respectively.

Relative to germline, V is missing 4 bases and J is missing 7 bases, with 5 bases of the junction outside any gene match. The CDR3 starts with the cysteine, ends with the phenylalanine, and has 15 residues. The DNA shown is the 45-base CDR3, in frame from base 1. As encoded in the germline V gene, CDR1 is MDHEN while CDR2 is SYDVKM. Results the study describes overall, beyond this receptor: Conclusions about previously exposed vaccinees are limited because only five to seven AZD1222 recipients were SARS-CoV-2 seropositive at baseline. In the small 56-69-year group, the increase in depth fell short of significance, most likely because of low power. Participants were mostly white British, with more females than males. The authors suggested clonal diversity may have been underestimated. After two AZD1222 doses, spike-specific TCR breadth and depth were significantly higher than at day 0 and than in MenACWY recipients. Reportedly, close to half of the unique spike-specific TCRs recognized epitopes lying outside the regions that are mutated in the B.1.351 and B.1.1.7 variants. The vaccine-associated CD4 TCRs covered the entire spike protein, and the dominant responses fell in regions 160-218 and 743-854. Because no day 14 peak-response samples were available, repertoires were characterized only after the peak T cell response.

The time point label for this specimen denotes: about 28 days (+/-7) after the second vaccine dose. AZD1222 recipients whose second dose came at about 4 weeks and those whose second dose came at about 12 weeks were combined into one group, since spike-specific TCR depth and breadth did not differ between the two schedules. Samples from vaccinated people were obtained from the UK trials COV001 and COV002, which included a single-blind randomized controlled phase 2/3 trial of AZD1222 (ChAdOx1 nCoV-19) in healthy adults. For TCRbeta chain sequencing, PBMC samples were collected from trial participants at day 0 and at day 28 after the second dose. Of note for this clone: What this receptor recognizes is not known. No qualities accompany the bases; no much larger clone lies one base away.

The CDR3 regions of human TCRbeta chains were analyzed by immunosequencing. Turning to the authors' computational methods: TCRs in the repertoires were matched against a reference library of SARS-CoV-2-specific TCRs that had been generated with the MIRA antigen-specificity platform. Breadth meant the fraction of unique TCRs that were SARS-CoV-2-associated, whereas depth meant the fraction of total T cells that were SARS-CoV-2-associated. Using the MIRA data, each spike-specific TCR was mapped to the spike region that the TCR reacts to and placed in a CD4 or CD8 class. Log10-transformed breadth and depth values were compared by one-way ANOVA with Sidak's multiple comparisons tests. In TCRdb, the immuneACCESS table is reduced to in-frame sequences with V and J assigned. These tables do not hold every clone; where another copy was compared, an unresolved V gene accounts for under half, and the others remain unexplained. V and J calls and clone size are those listed in that table; D and trimming were worked out from the DNA. This sample gives 120,000 to 150,000 clones in total; 92% of them show up just once. The ten largest account for approximately 3.7% of the sample.

This sequence uses TRBV28 and TRBJ1-4; 11 bases in the middle match TRBD1. The origin of this receptor is an adult who received the AZD1222 COVID-19 vaccine. The sample in question was peripheral blood, obtained 28 days after the second AZD1222 dose. The CDR3 region reads CASSYPGTGGEKLFF. At the DNA level, the sequence is TGTGCCAGCAGTTACCCCGGGACAGGGGGTGAAAAACTGTTTTTT.